What follows describes a single T cell receptor beta chain. Its antigen is not yet known. Nothing much larger sits one base from this clone, and base qualities are not available. Blood samples were collected up to 4 times in the first month after transplant and then at least monthly when available. This sample was taken from a study of graft-versus-host responses after intestinal transplantation (dated by TCRdb to about 2021). Looking at the study overall: Recipients received multivisceral, liver-intestinal, or isolated intestinal transplants. Every recipient was given anti-thymocyte globulin induction, followed by around three years of maintenance tacrolimus and steroids. After intestinal transplantation, graft-versus-host and host-versus-graft alloreactive T cell clones were followed in the graft, circulation and bone marrow using bulk TCR-beta CDR3 sequencing. Alloreactive clones were identified by sequencing pre-transplant mixed lymphocyte reaction products and comparing these products with unstimulated pre-transplant donor and recipient T cells. A cohort of about two dozen intestinal transplant recipients, including one retransplant, was enrolled, and a few patients lacking pretransplant specimens were excluded. A peak of at least 4% donor T cells among recipient peripheral blood mononuclear cells was the definition used for donor T cell macrochimerism. Rather than being sequenced by the commercial service, samples from three later patients were sequenced in-house on an Illumina MiSeq and processed with MiXCR. The research as a whole found: Patients with donor T cell macrochimerism had high GvH to HvG T cell clonal ratios in their allografts. GvH clones were detected in recipient bone marrow, and some of these GvH clones were observed earlier in ileal mucosa or blood, consistent with an intestinal mucosal origin. The relatively low number and heterogeneity of intestinal transplant patients limited the conclusions. Early after transplant, declines in HvG clones were associated with peak levels of circulating GvH clones.

Receptor amplification or capture employed the immunoSEQ multiplex PCR assay. For most patients, high-throughput TCR-beta CDR3 sequencing of genomic DNA was performed by Adaptive Biotechnologies. The original pipeline was this. TCR sequencing data for roughly 18 patients were retrieved from Adaptive's ImmunoSEQ software; three other patients were processed with MiXCR and VDJtools. CDR3 nucleotide sequences shared between donor and recipient were removed because their origin could not be assigned. Alloreactive clones required at least 2-fold expansion over unstimulated cells and minimum CFSE-low frequency of 0.002% (template counts) or 0.001% (read counts). A clone was considered mappable if detected in the sequenced pre-transplant spleen, lymph node, or MLR CFSE-low populations of the donor or recipient. Cumulative frequency of alloreactive clones was calculated as a percentage of all sequences weighted by copy number. The immuneACCESS repertoire file appears here via TCRdb, limited to in-frame rearrangements. These files lack a portion of the clones; in checked studies, under half of the deficit traces to unresolved V genes, and the cause of the others is not known. From that table come the V and J calls and clone size; the DNA was used to work out D and trimming. The sample table shows 77,000 or so clones, and approximately 90% are seen once. Of the sample, over 0.55% is held by the ten largest clones.

Its CDR3 holds 14 amino acids, cysteine through phenylalanine. Only CDR3 DNA remains: 42 bases, in frame from the first base. Taken from the germline V gene, the CDR1 and CDR2 loops are SGHAT and FQNNGV. Here V drops 2 bases and J drops 7 bases, and the junction holds 5 bases not matched to any gene. Sequencing was performed on PBMCs, taken 98 days after intestinal transplantation. This TCR was sampled from a human patient who received an intestinal transplant, so some T cells may come from the graft donor. The V gene is TRBV11-2 and the J gene is TRBJ1-2, and TRBD1 matches 9 of the central bases. Here the CDR3 is given as CASSLRQGVSGYTF. The nucleotide sequence reads TGTGCCAGCAGCTTACGACAGGGGGTTAGTGGCTACACCTTC.